This entry lists 18 T cell receptor beta chains sequenced from one sample in a study of post-analysis software for immune sequencing data. Study-wide findings and caveats: Higher frequency in patients than in controls was seen for roughly five TRBV segments, with TRBV5-6, TRBV5-1 and TRBV20-1 among them.

Their specific antigens are unknown. Every TCR beta cDNA library bore unique molecular identifiers. TCRdb reprocessed the PCR reads with MiXCR, giving one entry per CDR3 protein. The sample lists some 450,000 distinct CDR3 sequences; less than 45% were seen once. Material for sequencing was blood. These receptors came from a girl aged 5 to 17 with multiple sclerosis.

The chain couples TRBV4-1 to TRBJ2-1; D may be TRBD2 (5 bases). With the DNA end fitting TRBJ2-7 better, the J assignment may be wrong. This CDR3 has 16 residues. CDR1 is MGHRA and CDR2 is YSYEKL in the germline V gene. In DNA form, the CDR3 reads TGCGCCAGCAGCCAAGATCTCGGTGGGAGCTACAATGAGCAGTACTTC. It yields the protein CASSQDLGGSYNEQYF.

The chain combines TRBV6-1 with TRBJ2-7; possible D gene TRBD2, 6 bases. V was cut by 7 bases and J by 0 bases, with 13 bases left in between. This CDR3 comprises 14 residues. The germline V gene encodes CDR1 MNHNS and CDR2 SASEGT. CDR3 coding DNA: TGTGCCAGCACTGCGGACGGGAGCTCCTACGAGCAGTACTTC. Encoded protein: CASTADGSSYEQYF.

This chain links TRBV20-1 with TRBJ1-1, with D uncertain. This CDR3 has 16 residues. The germline gives CDR1 DFQATT, CDR2 SNEGSKA (reference sequence). V gave up 3 bases and J gave up 0 bases, with 17 bases separating them. The CDR3 sequence: CSASGSHGRMNTEAFF. CDR3 nucleotide sequence: TGCAGTGCTAGCGGCTCCCACGGGCGTATGAACACTGAAGCTTTCTTT.

This clonotype turned up a few times. The chain is built from TRBV11-2 and TRBJ1-1; unclear D gene. V lost 1 base and J 7 bases, leaving 10 bases between the germline ends. Germline values: CDR1 SGHAT, CDR2 FQNNGV. CDR3 length equals 13 residues. The CDR3 here is CASSLGRAVEAFF. DNA for the CDR3: TGTGCCAGCAGCTTAGGAAGGGCCGTTGAAGCTTTCTTT.

This clonotype was counted between two and nine times. CDR3 sequence (DNA): TGTGCCAGCAGCGTAGATTTGGGGTCCTCTGGGGCCAACGTCCTGACTTTC. It translates to CASSVDLGSSGANVLTF. The chain joins TRBV9 to TRBJ2-6; D unresolved. The V end was cut by 0 bases, the J end by 0 bases, with 10 bases between. Germline CDR1 SGDLS, CDR2 YYNGEE. The CDR3 runs to 17 residues.

The chain uses TRBV11-2 and TRBJ2-5; no clear D gene. The length of the CDR3 is 15 residues. CDR1 SGHAT and CDR2 FQNNGV come from the germline V gene. Between the trimmed V and J ends, which lost 2 bases and 0 bases, there was a span of 10 bases. The CDR3 here is CASSLTGRNQETQYF. DNA for the CDR3: TGTGCCAGCAGCTTAACCGGACGGAACCAAGAGACCCAGTACTTC.

This clonotype was seen only a few times. V gene TRBV20-1 combines with J gene TRBJ2-1; no firm D call. From germline, CDR1 is DFQATT and CDR2 SNEGSKA (reference sequence). This CDR3 region has 13 residues. Trimming left V 4 bases short and J 4 bases short, with 11 bases between. The CDR3 coding sequence is TGCAGTGCTAACCGGGCCAGTTACAATGAGCAGTTCTTC. It encodes CSANRASYNEQFF.

This chain joins TRBV4-2 and TRBJ2-1, with 8 nucleotides matching TRBD2. V was clipped by 3 bases and J by 1 base; unmatched bases: 5. The CDR3 loop spans 16 amino acids. The germline CDR1 and CDR2 sequences are LGHNA and YNFKEQ. This CDR3 reads CASSHPQRESYNEQFF. The CDR3 DNA follows: TGTGCCAGCAGCCACCCCCAGCGGGAGTCCTACAATGAGCAGTTCTTC.

This rearrangement joins TRBV7-3 to TRBJ2-1; the match to TRBD2 covers 15 bases. CDR3 size: 13 residues. Germline trimming cut 11 bases from V and 7 bases from J; bases unmatched to any gene: 3. CDR1 and CDR2 from the germline V gene are SGHTA and FQGTGA. CDR3 amino acids: CAGGTSGRNEQFF. In DNA, the CDR3 is TGTGCCGGCGGGACTAGCGGGAGGAATGAGCAGTTCTTC.

There are a few counts of this clonotype. V usage is TRBV12-3 or TRBV12-4 and J usage is TRBJ1-2; 7 bases line up with TRBD1. This CDR3 has 16 residues. The trim removed 5 bases at V and 3 bases at J, leaving 12 bases unmatched. CDR3 sequence reads: CASSPYEGALDYGYTF. In DNA, the CDR3 is TGTGCCAGCAGTCCCTATGAGGGGGCGCTCGACTATGGCTACACCTTC.

The chain employs TRBV28 and TRBJ2-1; 11 bases line up with TRBD2. The trim removed 3 bases at V and 0 bases at J, leaving 4 bases unmatched. Germline CDR1 is MDHEN and CDR2 is SYDVKM. This CDR3 is 17 amino acids long. The CDR3 loop is CASSLYTSGSSYNEQFF. The DNA for the CDR3 is TGTGCCAGCAGTTTGTACACTAGCGGGAGCTCCTACAATGAGCAGTTCTTC. Complete variable domain (other parts from reference TRBV28 and TRBJ2-1): DVKVTQSSRYLVKRTGEKVFLECVQDMDHENMFWYRQDPGLGLRLIYFSYDVKMKEKGDIPEGYSVSREKKERFSLILESASTNQTSMYLCASSLYTSGSSYNEQFFGPGTRLTVL.

This clonotype was observed many times. The chain uses TRBV2 and TRBJ2-3; TRBD1 matches at 9 bases. The germline V gene has CDR1 SNHLY and CDR2 FYNNEI. This CDR3 region has 15 residues. V gave up 7 bases and J gave up 4 bases; unmatched junction bases: 9. The CDR3, as DNA: TGTGCCAGCACCAAGGGACAGGGTGTAGCAGATACGCAGTATTTT. This encodes CASTKGQGVADTQYF.

The V gene is TRBV6-1, the J gene TRBJ1-2; D call uncertain. V was pared by 4 bases and J by 6 bases, with 15 bases between. Germline CDR1 is MNHNS and CDR2 is SASEGT. This CDR3 spans 14 amino acids. The CDR3 DNA sequence: TGTGCCAGCAGTGTAGTTGGAGGCGGGGATGGCTACACCTTC. This gives the protein CASSVVGGGDGYTF.

For this clonotype: Germline and junction disagree at one end, which may indicate a read error. The J gene is TRBJ2-1, the V gene TRBV4-2; 13 nucleotides line up with TRBD2. Looked up from germline, CDR1 is LGHNA and CDR2 is YNFKEQ. CDR3 length equals 19 residues. The CDR3 loop reads CASSPDVGLAGVRGNGQVF. CDR3 coding DNA: TGTGCCAGCAGCCCAGACGTAGGACTAGCGGGAGTTAGGGGCAATGGGCAGGTCTTC.

This chain links TRBV24-1 with TRBJ2-1; 10 bases fit TRBD2. After removal of 2 bases from V and 2 bases from J, the junction contained 5 bases not matched to a gene. The germline V gene encodes CDR1 KGHDR and CDR2 SFDVKD. The CDR3 is 17 residues long. This CDR3 reads CATSDSVAGGTYNEQFF. CDR3 nucleotide sequence: TGTGCCACCAGTGATTCCGTAGCGGGAGGTACCTACAATGAGCAGTTCTTC.

In this sample, this clonotype turned up a few times. The chain is built from TRBV20-1 and TRBJ2-1, with 8 bases lining up with TRBD2. The germline CDR1 and CDR2 sequences are DFQATT and SNEGSKA (reference sequence). Trimming took 1 base from V and 2 from J; bases not matched to a gene: 7. The CDR3 consists of 16 residues. The DNA for the CDR3 is TGCAGTGCTAGAGTAGGGGCGGGAGGCCCCTACAATGAGCAGTTCTTC. This encodes CSARVGAGGPYNEQFF.

V is TRBV6-2 or TRBV6-3 and J is TRBJ2-3; 8 bases align to TRBD2. This CDR3 is 14 amino acids long. With 11 bases clipped from V and 4 bases from J, the junction kept 11 bases outside the gene matches. The germline V gene encodes CDR1 MNHEY and CDR2 SVGEGT. CDR3 residues: CAVLVSGSADTQYF. In DNA form, the CDR3 reads TGTGCCGTCCTGGTGAGCGGGAGTGCAGATACGCAGTATTTT.

This clonotype appeared a single time. The rearrangement links TRBV9 to TRBJ1-1; the D is unclear. Deletions cut 0 bases from V and 0 bases from J, with 6 bases between. This CDR3 region has 14 residues. Germline CDR1 SGDLS, CDR2 YYNGEE. The CDR3 region has the DNA TGTGCCAGCAGCGTAGCTCCGGTGAACACTGAAGCTTTCTTT. This encodes CASSVAPVNTEAFF.